This section outlines one TCR beta chain sequence together with its context. Its antigen is currently not known. No per-base quality is available; no much larger clone lies one base away. Naive and memory CD4+ T cells were separated from cryopreserved PBMCs by first enriching for CD4 and then performing EasySep naive CD4+ T cell enrichment. Ficoll-Paque PLUS gradient centrifugation was used to isolate PBMCs from leukapheresis product or whole blood. PBMCs were either cryopreserved at -140 degrees C or used fresh in the expansion assay. The QIAamp Micro DNA Kit was used to extract genomic DNA from the CD4+ T cells. This specimen belongs to a study of CD4 T cells in relation to SARS-CoV-2 and coronaviruses (dated by TCRdb to the early 2020s). Notes on the research overall: A median age of about 39 years, with a range of about 20 to 80 years, was recorded for the full convalescent cohort of over ten patients. The Adaptive Biotechnologies TCR-sequencing kit was used to sequence samples from a few pre-COVID donors and the naive versus memory experiments, while other data came from Illumina-based sequencing. Shared crossreactive spike epitopes were mapped to their HLA restriction using patient-derived lymphoblastoid cell lines. The study assessed, at the TCR clonotype level, memory CD4+ T cell crossreactivity between SARS-CoV-2 and common cold coronavirus spike proteins. Of the approximately 12 convalescent patients, 8 were male and 4 were female, and two of the subjects were Hispanic. Expansion assays from other donors in the study were sequenced with a different, Illumina-based TCR-beta assay.

Overall results and qualifications from the work: Because the crossreactivity analysis focused on spike protein, crossreactivity against other viral proteins was not assessed. In about two thirds of donors, memory CD4+ clonotypes turned up that crossrecognized SARS-CoV-2 and at least one common cold coronavirus spike. The study was constrained by small numbers of patients and of tested TCRs. Significantly weaker SARS-CoV-2-driven expansion was shown by crossreactive clones than by monoreactive clones, consistent with antigenic imprinting. Pre-pandemic and post-infection samples were not both contributed by any donor, so tracing of the source of pre-existing responses was limited. Sequencing naive versus memory cells indicated that the assay picks up memory recall responses, not primary responses primed during culture.

Trimming takes 4 bases off V and 2 bases off J; junction bases not matched to a gene: 1. The CDR3, cysteine through phenylalanine, is 13 amino acids long. Of the read, only the CDR3 DNA is kept; its 39 bases are in frame from base 1. Via the germline V gene, CDR1 is LGHNA and CDR2 YSLEER. Uncultured naive and memory CD4+ T cell DNA received deep-resolution immunoSEQ TCR-beta sequencing. As for the original processing: During preprocessing, nonproductive sequences were discarded, as were any CDR3s that did not begin with C, did not end with F or W, or were shorter than 7 amino acids. Cultured and uncultured naive and memory CD4+ repertoires were searched for CDR3s previously identified as spike- and CEF-reactive. CDR3 homology was measured as pairwise Levenshtein distance, computed with the stringdist R package after trimming three terminal residues from each end. In its TCRdb copy, this immuneACCESS table keeps in-frame sequences only and misses some clones. Where compared with another copy, unresolved V genes explain less than half of these, and the others have no known cause. Clone size and V and J calls were adopted from that table, with D and trimming inferred from the DNA. The sample table holds 10,000 to 13,000 clones, of which over 80% were seen once. The ten largest make up 2.2% of the sample.

This receptor was identified in an adult with COVID-19. Sequenced sample: naive CD4+ T cells from PBMCs. Taken with the paper, the label for cell subset or site translates to: naive CD4+ T cells isolated by negative enrichment. The chain employs TRBV4-3 and TRBJ2-7; 8 nucleotides in the junction match TRBD1. The sequence in DNA is TGCGCCAGCAGCCTGGACAGGGCCTACGAGCAGTACTTC. Its amino acids are CASSLDRAYEQYF.